Sequencing of this T cell receptor beta chain was carried out in a study of T cells in Graves' hyperthyroidism and ophthalmopathy. Study-level points and caveats: Separation of ophthalmopathy from stable hyperthyroidism was achieved by a 13 V-J model. In the blood, most expanded thyroid clonotypes above 0.001 appeared as well. The model forecast ophthalmopathy, anticipating it by a median 6.5 months before onset.

Per germline, CDR1 MNHNS and CDR2 SASEGT. V shed 4 bases, J shed 0 bases, and the junction held 5 bases outside the gene matches. CDR3 length: 16 amino acids. There were TCR beta CDR3 regions amplified from RNA transcripts. RT-PCR in the first round (using the HTBI primer set) targeted the TCR CDR3. Using its own MiXCR run on the multiplex PCR reads, TCRdb lists one record per CDR3 protein. This table holds around 300,000 distinct CDR3 sequences, roughly 20% found once. With duration under 3 months, ophthalmopathy was active: Clinical Activity Score at least 3, NOSPECS at least 4. This clonotype was seen at least ten times. No antigen is known for it.

Sequenced: blood. This sequence originates from a man between 45 and 60 years old with Graves' ophthalmopathy. The chain carries TRBV6-1 and TRBJ2-7; 11 nucleotides line up with TRBD2. CDR3 DNA: TGTGCCAGCAGTGGTCGACTAGCGGGAACCTCCTACGAGCAGTACTTC. This encodes CASSGRLAGTSYEQYF.